This T cell receptor (beta chain) was captured by sequencing in a study of blood T cell repertoires in COVID-19. For the study at large: PBMCs, B-cell-depleted T cells, or T cells were the source of the cDNA or gDNA that made up the material.

Original methodology: Reference gene primers were amplified, and this amplification served to estimate nucleated cell counts. This table comes from immunoSEQ multiplex PCR, and its TCRdb copy is limited to in-frame clones, with some not included. Clonal size and the V and J genes are those of that table, whereas D and trimming came from the DNA. The sample yields some 87,000 clones, roughly 79% seen once. Looked up from germline, CDR1 is SEHNR and CDR2 is FQNEAQ (reference sequence). The V and J ends lost 8 bases and 4 bases, in that order; junction bases with no gene match: 7. The CDR3 runs to 13 residues. This clone occurred a few times.

V gene TRBV7-9 combines with J gene TRBJ1-2, with 7 bases matching TRBD1. The source of this sequence is a human donor in a cohort sampled during active COVID-19. Sequencing used peripheral blood. CDR3 amino acids: CASLDRPGYGYTF. The CDR3 region has the DNA TGTGCCAGCCTGGACAGGCCCGGCTATGGCTACACCTTC.